A single sample gave rise to the 22 T cell receptor beta chains below, sequenced in a study of T-cell reconstitution after alpha-beta-depleted transplantation in children. TCRbeta library construction was performed incorporating unique molecular identifiers. TCRdb re-derived calls from the PCR reads in MiXCR, one entry per CDR3 protein. This sample has 450,000 to 550,000 distinct CDR3 sequences; 11% occur once, and the top ten carry less than 15%. Specimen: PBMCs, mostly from graft donor cells, collected 180 days after TCRalphabeta/CD19-depleted stem cell transplant. These TCRs come from a female patient between 2 and 15 years old who had a stem cell transplant for aplastic anemia, so the T cells may come from the graft donor.

The V gene is TRBV4-3, the J gene TRBJ2-7; possibly TRBD1 for D (6 bases). This CDR3 spans 15 amino acids. With 3 bases removed from V and 3 bases from J, the gap between germline ends came to 15 bases. The germline V gene has CDR1 LGHNA and CDR2 YSLEER. CDR3 bases: TGCGCCAGCAGCCATCAAGACAGGACCTTCTACGAGCAGTACGTC. The encoded protein is CASSHQDRTFYEQYV.

This clonotype was counted only a few times. V usage is TRBV21-1 and J usage is TRBJ2-5; the listed D gene, TRBD1, was not tested against the DNA. TRBV21-1 is a pseudogene. This CDR3 contains 19 residues. CDR3 nucleotides: TGTGCCAGCAGCAAAGTCTCGTTTCGGGCGAGCGTCCTTCAAGAGACCCAGTACTTC. It codes for CASSKVSFRASVLQETQYF.

CDR3 DNA: TGTGCCAGCAGCTTAGTGGTTGGACTGGAACTAGACGGGGGTTACAATGAGCAGTTCTTC. It is translated as CASSLVVGLELDGGYNEQFF. The V and J genes are TRBV11-2 and TRBJ2-1; D might be TRBD2 (6 bases). V lost 1 base and J lost 4, with 26 bases in between. The CDR3 has 20 residues. The germline V gene encodes CDR1 SGHAT and CDR2 FQNNGV.

The J gene is TRBJ1-5, the V gene TRBV29-1; 9 nucleotides align to TRBD1. CDR3 length equals 14 residues. CDR1 SQVTM and CDR2 ANQGSEA come from the germline V gene. Germline trimming cut 5 bases from V and 0 bases from J; bases unmatched to any gene: 2. CDR3 loop: CSVRQGGSNQPQHF. CDR3 coding DNA: TGCAGCGTTCGACAGGGGGGTAGCAATCAGCCCCAGCATTTT.

This clonotype occurred many times. The V gene is TRBV5-1, the J gene TRBJ2-4; 8 positions match TRBD1. Trimming removed 1 base from V and 0 bases from J; junction bases left unmatched: 6. CDR3 size: 17 residues. Germline CDR1 reads SGHRS; CDR2 reads YFSETQ. CDR3 nucleotides: TGCGCCAGCAGCTTGCCTGGACAGGGCCTAGCCAAAAACATTCAGTACTTC. This translates into CASSLPGQGLAKNIQYF.

This clonotype appeared a few times. V gene TRBV18 combines with J gene TRBJ2-1; the D is unclear. The CDR3 runs to 13 residues. CDR1 KGHSH and CDR2 LQKENI come from the germline V gene. Trimming left V 4 bases short and J 6 bases short, with 10 bases between. CDR3 DNA sequence: TGTGCCAGCTCACAGGGCCTAATCAATGAGCAGTTCTTC. Its protein is CASSQGLINEQFF. The full variable domain, completed using reference TRBV18 and TRBJ2-1, is NAGVMQNPRHLVRRRGQEARLRCSPMKGHSHVYWYRQLPEEGLKFMVYLQKENIIDESGMPKERFSAEFPKEGPSILRIQQVVRGDSAAYFCASSQGLINEQFFGPGTRLTVL.

The sample holds a few counts of this clonotype. This chain connects TRBV20-1 to TRBJ2-7; no firm D call. V lost 3 bases to trimming and J lost 0 bases, with 12 bases between them. Germline-derived CDR1 and CDR2 are DFQATT and SNEGSKA (reference sequence). There are 14 residues in the CDR3. CDR3: CSARAPQISYEQYF. CDR3 nucleotide sequence: TGCAGTGCTAGGGCCCCCCAAATCTCCTACGAGCAGTACTTC.

This clonotype was recorded a few times. The J gene is TRBJ1-5, the V gene TRBV20-1; no clear D. This CDR3 comprises 14 residues. The V end was cut by 0 bases, the J end by 7 bases, with 13 bases between. Germline-derived CDR1 and CDR2 are DFQATT and SNEGSKA (reference sequence). CDR3 region: CSARDPRPLQPQHF. As DNA, the CDR3 is TGCAGTGCTAGAGATCCGAGGCCACTCCAGCCCCAGCATTTT.

This clonotype was counted only a few times. J is TRBJ1-6 and V is TRBV28; 10 bases agree with TRBD1. There are 18 residues in the CDR3. The V segment lost 4 bases and the J segment 0 bases; nucleotides outside the gene matches: 6. Per germline, CDR1 MDHEN and CDR2 SYDVKM. The chain's CDR3 is CASSSWTGGSSYNSPLHF. The CDR3 DNA reads as TGTGCCAGCAGTTCTTGGACAGGGGGGAGCTCCTATAATTCACCCCTCCACTTT.

This clonotype was picked up many times. The rearrangement links TRBV6-1 to TRBJ2-7, with a tentative D call TRBD2 (5 bases). Germline V gene lookup returns CDR1 MNHNS and CDR2 SASEGT. CDR3 length equals 17 residues. V was cut by 6 bases and J by 3 bases, with 24 bases left in between. In nucleotides, the CDR3 is TGTGCCAGCAGAGTCAATTTTGGGGTCGGGGAAGTCTACGAGCAGTACTTC. This codes for CASRVNFGVGEVYEQYF.

This clonotype was seen at least ten times. The chain combines TRBV7-2 with TRBJ2-1; 8 bases match TRBD2. V dropped 3 bases and J dropped 9; count of bases not matched to a gene: 13. The CDR3 has 16 residues. The germline gives CDR1 SGHTA, CDR2 FQGNSA. This chain's CDR3 is CASSFIPAGGHGEQFF. The CDR3 DNA is TGTGCCAGCAGCTTTATCCCGGCGGGGGGACATGGTGAGCAGTTCTTC.

The chain is built from TRBV11-2 and TRBJ1-6, with a possible D match to TRBD1 (5 bases). Deletions cut 0 bases from V and 9 bases from J, with 12 bases between. The CDR3 extends over 15 amino acids. CDR1 is SGHAT, CDR2 FQNNGV, per germline. CDR3 residues: CASSLDQGLSSPLHF. The CDR3 DNA follows: TGTGCCAGCAGCTTAGATCAGGGTCTGAGTTCACCCCTCCACTTT.

The J gene is TRBJ2-2, the V gene TRBV7-8; 9 bases agree with TRBD2. CDR3 length: 14 residues. Germline-derived CDR1 and CDR2 are SGHVS and FQNEAQ. V was clipped by 1 base and J by 6 bases; unmatched bases: 0. This CDR3 reads CASSLERGAGELFF. In DNA, the CDR3 is TGTGCCAGCAGCTTAGAGCGGGGGGCCGGGGAGCTGTTTTTT.

The chain links TRBV6-2 or TRBV6-3 to TRBJ2-2; the D gene could be TRBD1 or TRBD2 (6 bases each). The CDR3 length is 15 residues. V was clipped by 5 bases and J by 7 bases, with 17 bases between them. In germline, CDR1 is MNHEY, CDR2 SVGEGT. The CDR3 spells CASSHRGGRGGELFF. The DNA for the CDR3 is TGTGCCAGCAGTCATCGAGGGGGGCGCGGCGGGGAGCTGTTTTTT.

This clonotype was observed a handful of times. The chain combines TRBV7-9 with TRBJ2-7; 13 nucleotides align to TRBD2. Looked up from germline, CDR1 is SEHNR and CDR2 is FQNEAQ (reference sequence). The ends lost 4 bases at V and 4 bases at J; junction bases unmatched: 7. The CDR3 covers 16 residues. Here the CDR3 reads CASSSAVGLAGYEQYV. In nucleotides, the CDR3 is TGTGCCAGCAGCTCGGCGGTGGGACTAGCGGGATACGAGCAGTACGTC.

V usage is TRBV5-5 and J usage is TRBJ2-7; no definite D call. V dropped 4 bases and J dropped 2 bases, with 10 bases sitting between them. Germline V CDR1 and CDR2: SGHKS, YYEKEE (reference sequence). This CDR3 has 13 residues. CDR3: CASSPVGPYEQYF. The CDR3 bases are TGTGCCAGCAGCCCCGTCGGTCCCTACGAGCAGTACTTC.

This clonotype was observed a few times. V gene TRBV29-1 combines with J gene TRBJ1-2, with D maybe TRBD1 (6 bases). Trimming removed 8 bases from V and 8 bases from J, with 15 bases in between. The CDR3 loop spans 11 amino acids. Per germline, CDR1 SQVTM and CDR2 ANQGSEA. This CDR3 reads CSLLSGGGYTF. The CDR3 nucleotides read TGCAGCCTCCTCAGTGGGGGCGGCTACACCTTC.

In its sample, this clonotype was seen a few times. The chain couples TRBV6-2 or TRBV6-3 to TRBJ1-2; D perhaps matches TRBD1 (5 bases). This CDR3 comprises 14 residues. The V and J ends lost 7 bases and 6 bases respectively, with 18 bases between them. Germline CDR1 is MNHEY and CDR2 is SVGEGT. CDR3 bases: TGTGCCAGCACCCGGTGGGGCTTGGGGAATGGCTACACCTTC. It specifies CASTRWGLGNGYTF.

This chain connects TRBV12-3 or TRBV12-4 to TRBJ1-5, with 8 nucleotides matching TRBD1. V dropped 8 bases and J dropped 6; count of bases not matched to a gene: 18. The CDR3 totals 17 residues. This chain's CDR3 is CASGHRPQGAFVQPQHF. The CDR3 DNA reads TGTGCCAGCGGTCACCGCCCCCAGGGGGCATTTGTTCAGCCCCAGCATTTT.

This clonotype has at least ten counts. The genes are TRBV9 and TRBJ1-2; the match to TRBD1 covers 12 bases. Germline CDR1 reads SGDLS; CDR2 reads YYNGEE. V shed 4 bases, J shed 3 bases, and the junction held 4 bases outside the gene matches. The CDR3 is 15 residues long. The DNA of the CDR3 is TGTGCCAGCAGCCCCGGGACAGGGGGCGACTATGGCTACACCTTC. It is translated as CASSPGTGGDYGYTF.

The DNA for the CDR3 is TGCAGCGTTGCAGGATTTCTCGGCACAGATACGCAGTATTTT. The encoded protein is CSVAGFLGTDTQYF. V gene TRBV29-1 combines with J gene TRBJ2-3; D is ambiguous. Germline assignment: CDR1 SQVTM and CDR2 ANQGSEA. CDR3 length: 14 amino acids. Trimming removed 4 bases at V and 1 base at J, with 12 bases between.

On this clonotype: Compared with germline, one end of the junction differs, possibly owing to a read error. V gene TRBV12-3 or TRBV12-4 combines with J gene TRBJ2-2; 12 nucleotides line up with TRBD2. This CDR3 region has 17 residues. This CDR3 is CASSLAASGRGPGELFF. The CDR3 region has the DNA TGTGCCAGCAGTCTAGCGGCTAGCGGGAGGGGCCCCGGGGAGCTGTTTTTT.